The rows below give T cell receptor beta chains drawn from one sample of a study of cytomegalovirus exposure and HLA in healthy donors. TCRdb keeps only in-frame clones here, not all; method: immunoSEQ multiplex PCR. This table has about 79,000 clones, 74% appearing once. The source material was PBMCs. All receptors come from a middle-aged man in good health and CMV-seropositive. CDR3s include the opening cysteine and the closing phenylalanine or tryptophan. The D gene is left open where the match is weak. Only some rows state a clone size, as once, few, many or a class for expanded clones.

cdr3_length | d_call | j_call | clone_size | v_call | cdr3_nt | cdr3_aa
19 | - | TRBJ2-1 | - | TRBV6-4 | TGTGCCAGCAGTGACTGGTGGTCTAGGGGCTTTTTATTCTACAATGAGCAGTTCTTC | CASSDWWSRGFLFYNEQFF
15 | TRBD1 | TRBJ2-5 | - | TRBV5-5 | TGTGCCAGCAGCCCCTGGACAGGGGGTGGGGAGACCCAGTACTTC | CASSPWTGGGETQYF
14 | - | TRBJ2-5 | - | TRBV5-4 | TGTGCCAGCAGGTCTTTTCGGTCGGGAGAGACCCAGTACTTC | CASRSFRSGETQYF
15 | - | TRBJ1-4 | - | TRBV4-3 | TGCGCCAGCAGCCAAGACAGGGTCCGAAGTGAAAAACTGTTTTTT | CASSQDRVRSEKLFF
16 | TRBD2 | TRBJ2-3 | - | TRBV5-1 | TGCGCCAGCAGCTTACCACTAGCGGCCGGATCGGATACGCAGTATTTT | CASSLPLAAGSDTQYF
14 | - | TRBJ1-4 | few | TRBV6-1 | TGTGCCAGCAGGGGGCGGGGGTCCGGCGGCAAACTGTTTTTT | CASRGRGSGGKLFF
16 | - | TRBJ2-7 | - | TRBV9 | TGTGCCAGCAGCGTAGATTTCGGAGGGACCCCCTACGAGCAGTACTTC | CASSVDFGGTPYEQYF
15 | TRBD1 | TRBJ2-3 | - | TRBV19 | TGTGCCAGTAGTACCCAGGGGGTTAGCACAGATACGCAGTATTTT | CASSTQGVSTDTQYF
17 | - | TRBJ2-1 | - | TRBV23-1 | TGCGCCAGCAGTCAAAGTCTTGCGGAGCTGGCCTACAATGAGCAGTTCTTC | CASSQSLAELAYNEQFF
14 | TRBD1 | TRBJ2-2 | few | TRBV7-8 | TGTGCCAGCCAGGCCACAGGGGGGACCGGGGAGCTGTTTTTT | CASQATGGTGELFF
18 | - | TRBJ2-1 | - | TRBV7-8 | TGTGCCAGCAGCCAAGGGGCTTGGCGGAAGAGCTCCTACAATGAGCAGTTCTTC | CASSQGAWRKSSYNEQFF
16 | - | TRBJ2-1 | - | TRBV14 | TGTGCCAGCAGCTTAAGTAAAACTCGCTCCTACAATGAGCAGTTCTTC | CASSLSKTRSYNEQFF
14 | - | TRBJ1-2 | - | TRBV6-5 | TGTGCCAGCAGTCCGTCTAATCAGAGGCATGGCTACACCTTC | CASSPSNQRHGYTF
14 | - | TRBJ1-5 | few | TRBV5-6 | TGTGCCAGCAGCTTGTTTAGCAGCAATCAGCCCCAGCATTTT | CASSLFSSNQPQHF
13 | - | TRBJ1-3 | once | TRBV10-1 | TGCGCCAGCAGTGAGTCGCCGGGGAACACCATATATTTT | CASSESPGNTIYF
16 | - | TRBJ1-1 | - | TRBV4-2 | TGTGCCAGCAGCCAAGATCCTCAGGGACTCAACACTGAAGCTTTCTTT | CASSQDPQGLNTEAFF
11 | - | TRBJ2-1 | once | TRBV20-1 | TGCAGTGCTAGGCGGGTCTATGAGCAGTTCTTC | CSARRVYEQFF
15 | TRBD1 | TRBJ2-2 | - | TRBV5-4 | TGTGCCAGCAGCTCCGGGACAGGGGAACCCGGGGAGCTGTTTTTT | CASSSGTGEPGELFF
14 | - | TRBJ1-1 | - | TRBV19 | TGTGCCAGTACGGCCGGAACAGCTTACACTGAAGCTTTCTTT | CASTAGTAYTEAFF
14 | - | TRBJ2-1 | - | TRBV2 | TGTGCCAGCAGTGAGGGCAGGGGAGACAATGAGCAGTTCTTC | CASSEGRGDNEQFF
14 | TRBD1 | TRBJ1-1 | - | TRBV5-1 | TGCGCCAGCAGCTCAGGACAGGCGGCAACTGAAGCTTTCTTT | CASSSGQAATEAFF
12 | - | TRBJ2-5 | - | TRBV9 | TGTGCCAGCAGCACTCGGAGCGGGACCCAGTACTTC | CASSTRSGTQYF
14 | - | TRBJ2-5 | - | TRBV15 | TGTGCCACCAGCAACTCGGGATTCCAAGAGACCCAGTACTTC | CATSNSGFQETQYF
14 | - | TRBJ2-3 | - | TRBV19 | TGTGCCAGTAGTGTGGGTAGCTTTACAGATACGCAGTATTTT | CASSVGSFTDTQYF
13 | - | TRBJ2-3 | - | TRBV7-7 | TGTGCCAGCAGCCCAGGAGGGGCAGATACGCAGTATTTT | CASSPGGADTQYF
15 | TRBD1 | TRBJ2-5 | - | TRBV5-4 | TGTGCCAGCAGCTTGGCAGGGGGCCTCCAAGAGACCCAGTACTTC | CASSLAGGLQETQYF
15 | TRBD1 | TRBJ1-4 | few | TRBV5-6 | TGTGCCAGCAGTCCCGCCGGGACAGGGGATGAAAAACTGTTTTTT | CASSPAGTGDEKLFF
16 | - | TRBJ1-6 | few | TRBV25-1 | TGTGCCAGCAGGACAGGTTTGAGCTCCTATAATTCACCCCTCCACTTT | CASRTGLSSYNSPLHF
15 | TRBD1 | TRBJ2-1 | - | TRBV5-6 | TGTGCCAGCAGCTTTGGGGACAGGCCCTACAATGAGCAGTTCTTC | CASSFGDRPYNEQFF
14 | TRBD2 | TRBJ2-1 | - | TRBV9 | TGTGCCAGCAGCTCGGGACTATCTCACAATGAGCAGTTCTTC | CASSSGLSHNEQFF
18 | TRBD2 | TRBJ2-1 | - | TRBV7-2 | TGTGCCAGCAGCCAGGGACTAGCGGGAGGGCGTGGGTACAATGAGCAGTTCTTC | CASSQGLAGGRGYNEQFF
15 | - | TRBJ2-1 | few | TRBV7-2 | TGTGCCAGCAGCGACCCTAGTACCCGACTCTATGAGCAGTTCTTC | CASSDPSTRLYEQFF
11 | - | TRBJ1-1 | - | TRBV20-1 | TGCAGGGGACTCGGACGCACTGAAGCTTTCTTT | CRGLGRTEAFF
15 | TRBD1 | TRBJ2-7 | once | TRBV7-2 | TGTGCCAGCAGCCCGGGACAGGGCGCGGGATACGAGCAGTACTTC | CASSPGQGAGYEQYF
14 | - | TRBJ1-1 | once | TRBV19 | TGTGCCAGTAGTATACGGGACCGGGGGACTGAAGCTTTCTTT | CASSIRDRGTEAFF
17 | - | TRBJ2-5 | few | TRBV9 | TGTGCCAGCAGCGTAGTTGGGGGGCCTGGGGGGGGAGAGACCCAGTACTTC | CASSVVGGPGGGETQYF
13 | TRBD1 | TRBJ1-1 | once | TRBV6-5 | TGTGCCAGCAGCAGAAGGACAGGGGGGGAAGCTTTCTTT | CASSRRTGGEAFF
16 | - | TRBJ2-2 | few | TRBV14 | TGTGCCAGCAGCCAAGAAAGGGGGAAATTGGGCGGGGAGCTGTTTTTT | CASSQERGKLGGELFF
11 | - | TRBJ2-7 | - | TRBV6-1 | TGTGCCAGAGGGGGAGTCTACGAGCAGTACTTC | CARGGVYEQYF
13 | TRBD2 | TRBJ2-5 | few | TRBV25-1 | TGTGCCAGCAGTGAATACGGGGGGGAGACCCAGTACTTC | CASSEYGGETQYF
16 | - | TRBJ2-3 | - | TRBV5-1 | TGCGCCAGCAGCTTGGGGGGCGCGATTAGCACAGATACGCAGTATTTT | CASSLGGAISTDTQYF
14 | TRBD1 | TRBJ1-1 | - | TRBV7-2 | TGTGCCAGCAGCGGACCAAACAGGGGAACTGAAGCTTTCTTT | CASSGPNRGTEAFF